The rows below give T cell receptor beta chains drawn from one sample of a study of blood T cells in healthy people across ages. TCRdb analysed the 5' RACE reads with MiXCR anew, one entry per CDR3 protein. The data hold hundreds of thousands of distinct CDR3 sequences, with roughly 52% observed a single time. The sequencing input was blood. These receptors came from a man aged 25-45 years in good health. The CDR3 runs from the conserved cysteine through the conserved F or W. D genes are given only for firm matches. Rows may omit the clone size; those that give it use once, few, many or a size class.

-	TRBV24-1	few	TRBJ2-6	TGTGCCACCAGTGCGGCAGGAGCATCCTCTGGGGCCAACGTCCTGACTTTC	CATSAAGASSGANVLTF
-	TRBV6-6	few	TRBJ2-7	TGTGCCAGCAGTTACGGGCATACGAGCTCCTACGAGCAGTACTTC	CASSYGHTSSYEQYF
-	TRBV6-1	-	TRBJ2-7	TGTGCCAGCGATCAAGACGGGGGACAGAGTCCTTACGAGCAGTACTTC	CASDQDGGQSPYEQYF
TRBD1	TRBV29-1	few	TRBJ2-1	TGCAGCGTTGCGGGACAGCTCTACAATGAGCAGTTCTTC	CSVAGQLYNEQFF
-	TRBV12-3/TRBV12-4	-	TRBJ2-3	TGTGCCAGCAGTCCTGGACTGAGCCTCGGCACAGATACGCAGTATTTT	CASSPGLSLGTDTQYF
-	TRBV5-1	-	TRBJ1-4	TGCGCCAGCAGCCCCGGAGGAACCTATTCAACTAATGAAAAACTGTTTTTT	CASSPGGTYSTNEKLFF
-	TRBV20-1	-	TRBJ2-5	TGCAGTGCCATACCGGGGCTCCCGTACCAAGAGACCCAGTACTTC	CSAIPGLPYQETQYF
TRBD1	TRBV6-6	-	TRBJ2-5	TGTGCCAGCAGTCGACGGGACAGGGTGGGCCAAGAGACCCAGTACTTC	CASSRRDRVGQETQYF
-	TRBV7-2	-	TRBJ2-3	TGTGCCAGCAGCCCAGATGGGACTCGCACAGATACGCAGTATTTT	CASSPDGTRTDTQYF
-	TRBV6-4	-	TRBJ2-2	TGTGCCAAACGGAGAATTACGAACACCGGGGAGCTGTTTTTT	CAKRRITNTGELFF
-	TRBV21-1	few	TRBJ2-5	TGTGCCAGCAGCAGAGGACAGGGTGGAAAGACCCAGTACTTC	CASSRGQGGKTQYF
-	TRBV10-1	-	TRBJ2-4	TGCGCCAGCAGTGACAGCGTGGCCAAAAACATTCAGTACTTC	CASSDSVAKNIQYF
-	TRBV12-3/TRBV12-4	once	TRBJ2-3	TGTGCCAGCAGACCGGGATATAGCGCAGATGCGCAGTATTTT	CASRPGYSADAQYF
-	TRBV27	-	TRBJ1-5	TGTGCCAGCAGTTTGCGACAGAGCAATCAGCCCCAGCATTTT	CASSLRQSNQPQHF
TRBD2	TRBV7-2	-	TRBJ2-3	TGTGCCAGCACCAGAGGGTTCCTAGCGGGGAGGTCGGATACGCAGTATTTT	CASTRGFLAGRSDTQYF
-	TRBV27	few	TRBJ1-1	TGTGCCAGCAGTTTAGACCGGGGAAGTGAAGCTTTCTTT	CASSLDRGSEAFF
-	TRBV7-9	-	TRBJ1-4	TGTGCCGGCCCACAGGGAACGGATGAAAAACTGTTTTTT	CAGPQGTDEKLFF
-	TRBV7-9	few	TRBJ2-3	TGTGCCAGCAGTCTCAGGGGCGCCGCAGATACGCAGTATTTT	CASSLRGAADTQYF
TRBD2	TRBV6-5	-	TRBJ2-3	TGTGCCAGCCAAAGGGGCCTAGCGGAGAATACGCAGTATTTT	CASQRGLAENTQYF
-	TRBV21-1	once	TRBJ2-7	TGTGCCAGCAGCGAAGCGCTTTCGACAGACTCCTACGAGCAGTACTTC	CASSEALSTDSYEQYF
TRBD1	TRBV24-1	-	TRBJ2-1	TGTGCCACCGCCGGGACAGGGGGCCTCAGCTCCTACAATGAGCAGTTCTTC	CATAGTGGLSSYNEQFF
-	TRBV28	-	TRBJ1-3	TGTGCCAGCAGTTTAAGCTACGGGAACACCATATATTTT	CASSLSYGNTIYF
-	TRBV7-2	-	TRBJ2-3	TGTGCCAGCAGGACCAGCCGGGCAGTACCCAGCACAGATACGCAGTATTTT	CASRTSRAVPSTDTQYF
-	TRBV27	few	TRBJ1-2	TGTGCCAGCAGTTTAGGACGAACGGAGAACTATGGCTACACCTTC	CASSLGRTENYGYTF
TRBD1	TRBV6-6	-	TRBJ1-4	TGTGCCAGCAGGGATGGGACAGGGGCTCGCGAAAAACTGTTTTTT	CASRDGTGAREKLFF
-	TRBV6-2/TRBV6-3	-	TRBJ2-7	TGTGCCAGCAACTACGGCACACAGGGTCCACACTACGAGCAGTACTTC	CASNYGTQGPHYEQYF
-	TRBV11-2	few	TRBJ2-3	TGTGCCAGCAGCTTAGTTGTGGGGCTCGGGTCAGATACGCAGTATTTT	CASSLVVGLGSDTQYF
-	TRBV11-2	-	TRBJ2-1	TGTGCCAGCAGCTTAGATGCCTGGACGCCTAACAATGGGCAGTTCTTC	CASSLDAWTPNNGQFF
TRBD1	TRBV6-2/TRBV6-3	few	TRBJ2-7	TGTGCCAGCATCGACGGAGGGACAGGGACCTACGAGCAGTACTTC	CASIDGGTGTYEQYF
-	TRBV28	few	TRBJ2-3	TGTGCCAGCAGTTTGGGGGTGAATAGGCTGTATTTT	CASSLGVNRLYF
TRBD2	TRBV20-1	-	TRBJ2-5	TGCAGTGCTAGAGCTTCCCTAGCGGGGAAAGGAGAGACCCAGTACTTC	CSARASLAGKGETQYF
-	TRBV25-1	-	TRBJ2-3	TGTGCCAGCAGCCGGGACGATGGTATAGATACGCAGTATTTT	CASSRDDGIDTQYF
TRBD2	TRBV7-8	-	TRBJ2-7	TGTGCCGGCAGCCGGCAGGCTAGCGGGGCCTACGAGCAGTACTTC	CAGSRQASGAYEQYF
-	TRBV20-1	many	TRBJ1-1	TGCAGTGCTAGGAAGACGGGAGATGAAGCTTTCTTT	CSARKTGDEAFF
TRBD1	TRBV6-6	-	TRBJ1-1	TGTGCCAGCATAGAGGGACAGGGGAATATGAACACTGAAGCTTTCTTT	CASIEGQGNMNTEAFF